Listed below are T cell receptor beta chains from one sample, sequenced in a study of T cells after yellow fever vaccination. TCRdb used MiXCR to reprocess the 5' RACE reads, holding one entry per CDR3 protein. This table has some 320,000 distinct CDR3 sequences, more than 8.5% appearing once. The specimen comprised PBMCs, sampled on the day of the first yellow fever vaccination. These receptor sequences come from a man aged 18-30 years who received the YFV17D yellow fever vaccine. Each CDR3 is given with its conserved first and last residue. The order of the fields is V gene, J gene, clone size, D gene, CDR3 protein, CDR3 DNA. The D gene is left open where the match is weak. Rows give clone size only sometimes, using once, few, many, or a class for an expanded clone.

TRBV5-5	TRBJ2-3	many	-	CASSLFSQSTDTQYF	TGTGCCAGCAGCTTGTTTTCTCAGAGCACAGATACGCAGTATTTT
TRBV6-2/TRBV6-3	TRBJ2-1	-	TRBD2	CASSYPYRTSGGHEQFF	TGTGCCAGCAGTTACCCTTACCGGACTAGCGGGGGGCATGAGCAGTTCTTC
TRBV2	TRBJ2-7	-	TRBD2	CTSSRGTSGGYEQYF	TGTACCAGCAGCCGAGGGACTAGCGGGGGCTACGAGCAGTACTTC
TRBV3-1	TRBJ2-2	-	TRBD1	CASSQIHRQGLWTGELFF	TGTGCCAGCAGCCAAATTCACCGACAGGGCTTGTGGACCGGGGAGCTGTTTTTT
TRBV10-3	TRBJ2-7	few	-	CAISGRQPPDRHEQYF	TGTGCCATCAGTGGGCGGCAGCCTCCCGATCGGCACGAGCAGTACTTC
TRBV9	TRBJ2-1	-	-	CASTEFGGKYNEQFF	TGTGCCAGCACCGAATTTGGGGGGAAGTACAATGAGCAGTTCTTC
TRBV27	TRBJ1-1	once	-	CASSFVSPWGEAFF	TGTGCCAGCAGTTTCGTCAGCCCTTGGGGTGAAGCTTTCTTT
TRBV6-5	TRBJ1-1	-	-	CASSYEGQGRWWTEAFF	TGTGCCAGCAGTTACGAGGGTCAAGGGCGATGGTGGACTGAAGCTTTCTTT
TRBV12-3/TRBV12-4	TRBJ1-6	many	TRBD1	CASSLSYRGVGNSPLHF	TGTGCCAGCAGTTTATCATACAGGGGAGTTGGGAATTCACCCCTCCACTTT
TRBV5-1	TRBJ2-2	many	-	CASSSSGPPNTGELFF	TGCGCCAGCAGCAGCTCCGGGCCCCCGAACACCGGGGAGCTGTTTTTT
TRBV18	TRBJ2-7	-	TRBD1	CASSPLGPGQGSYEQYF	TGTGCCAGCTCACCCCTCGGGCCGGGACAGGGCTCCTACGAGCAGTACTTC